This entry concerns a single TCR beta chain. Its specificity is unknown. The table came from immunoSEQ multiplex PCR; TCRdb's copy has only in-frame clones and leaves some out. This table holds some 580,000 clones, approximately 97% found once. The trim removed 5 bases at V and 7 bases at J, leaving 10 bases unmatched. The CDR3 sequence is 14 residues long. Germline lookup yields CDR1 MDHEN and CDR2 SYDVKM. The entry originates in a study of shared clonotypes between healthy human individuals. Study conclusions and caveats: As a rule, naive subsets had a larger estimated richness than memory subsets. Among a handful of donors, approximately 5% of naive CD4 clonotypes were found in common.

Sequencing used naive CD4+ T cells sorted from blood. Subset specified: CD45RA+ positively selected. V gene TRBV28 combines with J gene TRBJ1-1; 7 bases are a match to TRBD1. The clonotype was recovered from a woman in her twenties or thirties in good health. The CDR3 here is CASSQLDREYEAFF. Written as DNA, the CDR3 is TGTGCCAGCAGTCAACTAGACAGGGAGTATGAAGCTTTCTTT.